Shown below are 12 T cell receptor beta chains from a single sample sequenced in a study of cytomegalovirus exposure and HLA in healthy donors. Amplification used 60 Vbeta primers and 13 Jbeta primers. Assay: immunoSEQ multiplex PCR; the TCRdb copy retains only in-frame clones and omits some. The sample records about 190,000 clones, 80% to 85% being singletons. The specimen sequenced was PBMCs. These receptors were obtained from a man between 35 and 55 years old in good health and CMV-seropositive.

The V call is TRBV5-6, the J call TRBJ1-2; 9 positions match TRBD1. Per germline, CDR1 SGHDT and CDR2 YYEEEE. CDR3 length equals 14 residues. V lost 4 bases to trimming and J lost 4 bases; unmatched junction nucleotides: 5. The CDR3 loop reads CASSGGQGRYGYTF. In DNA form, the CDR3 reads TGTGCCAGCAGCGGGGGACAGGGCCGCTATGGCTACACCTTC. The whole variable domain, filled in from reference TRBV5-6 and TRBJ1-2, reads DAGVTQSPTHLIKTRGQQVTLRCSPKSGHDTVSWYQQALGQGPQFIFQYYEEEERQRGNFPDRFSGHQFPNYSSELNVNALLLGDSALYLCASSGGQGRYGYTFGSGTRLTVV.

This chain connects TRBV7-2 to TRBJ1-2; the match to TRBD1 covers 11 bases. The J segment lost 7 bases and the V segment lost 3 bases, leaving 4 bases of the junction unmatched. Germline CDR1 SGHTA, CDR2 FQGNSA. The CDR3 has 14 residues. CDR3: CASSFWTGGGGYTF. The CDR3 DNA is TGTGCCAGCAGCTTCTGGACAGGGGGCGGTGGCTACACCTTC.

With respect to this clone: Distinct nucleotide sequences in the sample also encode this CDR3. V usage is TRBV7-2 and J usage is TRBJ2-1, with 7 nucleotides matching TRBD1. The germline V gene has CDR1 SGHTA and CDR2 FQGNSA. The junction had 2 bases not matched to a gene; V was cut back by 1 base and J by 2 bases. This CDR3 contains 15 residues. Written as DNA, the CDR3 is TGTGCCAGCAGCTTAGGGACAGGACCCTACAATGAGCAGTTCTTC. Encoded protein: CASSLGTGPYNEQFF.

This clone has a handful of counts. One junction end disagrees with the germline gene, perhaps due to a read error. The genes are TRBV19 and TRBJ2-7; TRBD2 agrees at 13 bases. CDR3 length: 16 amino acids. Germline V gene data show CDR1 as LNHDA and CDR2 as SQIVND (reference sequence). The CDR3 is CASSAETGRLAGGYIF. CDR3 coding DNA: TGTGCCAGTAGTGCCGAGACAGGGAGACTAGCGGGGGGCTACATCTTC. The full variable domain, in which reference TRBV19 and TRBJ2-7 provide the parts outside the CDR3, is DGGITQSPKYLFRKEGQNVTLSCEQNLNHDAMYWYRQDPGQGLRLIYYSQIVNDFQKGDIAEGYSVSREKKESFPLTVTSAQKNPTAFYLCASSAETGRLAGGYIFGPGTRLTVT.

The rearrangement uses TRBV7-2 and TRBJ1-3; D is perhaps TRBD1 (6 bases). Germline CDR1 reads SGHTA; CDR2 reads FQGNSA. V was trimmed by 5 bases and J by 2 bases, leaving 13 bases between them. The CDR3 totals 15 residues. CDR3 protein: CASSLRQAAGNTIYF. In nucleotides, the CDR3 is TGTGCCAGCAGCCTTCGACAGGCGGCTGGAAACACCATATATTTT.

This rearrangement joins TRBV18 to TRBJ2-2; 8 bases map to TRBD1. The germline gives CDR1 KGHSH, CDR2 LQKENI. The CDR3 extends over 16 amino acids. V shed 0 bases, J shed 4 bases, and the junction held 4 bases outside the gene matches. The CDR3 protein is CASSPPGTGPTGELFF. The CDR3 DNA reads TGTGCCAGCTCACCACCCGGGACAGGACCCACCGGGGAGCTGTTTTTT.

The V and J genes are TRBV11-3 and TRBJ2-2; TRBD1 agrees at 8 bases. The CDR3 is 16 amino acids. V lost 0 bases to trimming and J lost 6 bases; unmatched junction nucleotides: 6. Germline CDR1 and CDR2: SGHNT and YENEEA. CDR3 loop: CASSLDLGQGSGELFF. In nucleotides, the CDR3 is TGTGCCAGCAGCTTAGATCTAGGACAGGGTTCCGGGGAGCTGTTTTTT.

The chain joins TRBV5-1 to TRBJ2-7; D is undetermined. The CDR3 consists of 13 residues. Trimming took off 3 bases at V and 1 base at J, with 8 bases between the two ends. CDR1 and CDR2 from the germline V gene are SGHRS and YFSETQ. The CDR3 sequence: CASSSATSYEQYF. CDR3 sequence (DNA): TGCGCCAGCAGCTCCGCGACATCCTACGAGCAGTACTTC.

V gene TRBV4-3 combines with J gene TRBJ2-3, with a tentative D call TRBD2 (5 bases). V shed 0 bases and J shed 8 bases, with 9 bases lying between them. The CDR3 spans 13 residues. Germline V lookup: CDR1 LGHNA, CDR2 YSLEER. The CDR3 loop is CASSQDLGGTQYF. For the CDR3, the DNA is TGCGCCAGCAGCCAAGATCTAGGAGGTACGCAGTATTTT.

J is TRBJ2-1 and V is TRBV7-3; 10 positions match TRBD1. V gave up 3 bases and J gave up 10 bases; unmatched junction bases: 3. The germline CDR1 and CDR2 sequences are SGHTA and FQGTGA. The length of the CDR3 is 13 residues. The DNA for the CDR3 is TGTGCCAGCAGCTTTACGGACAGGGGGGAGCAGTTCTTC. Translated, it gives CASSFTDRGEQFF. The full variable domain, completed using reference TRBV7-3 and TRBJ2-1, is GAGVSQTPSNKVTEKGKYVELRCDPISGHTALYWYRQSLGQGPEFLIYFQGTGAADDSGLPNDRFFAVRPEGSVSTLKIQRTERGDSAVYLCASSFTDRGEQFFGPGTRLTVL.

The rearrangement uses TRBV2 and TRBJ1-1; no definite D call. The CDR3 sequence is 13 residues long. Germline V gives CDR1 SNHLY, CDR2 FYNNEI. V shed 4 bases and J shed 0 bases, with 6 bases lying between them. The CDR3 DNA reads TGTGCCAGCAGTGGGCAGTTGAACACTGAAGCTTTCTTT. Translating it yields CASSGQLNTEAFF.

This clone was seen more than once but under ten times. The chain carries TRBV10-3 and TRBJ2-7; 8 bases match TRBD1. Per germline, CDR1 ENHRY and CDR2 SYGVKD. The CDR3 is 12 residues long. V was pared by 10 bases and J by 3 bases, with 5 bases of the junction left unmatched. As DNA, the CDR3 is TGTGCCAGCACCGGGACAGGCTACGAGCAGTACTTC. It yields the protein CASTGTGYEQYF.